This T cell receptor (beta chain) was documented in a study of prognosis after radiotherapy for stage I lung cancer. Germline values: CDR1 DFQATT, CDR2 SNEGSKA (reference sequence). The CDR3 consists of 15 residues. Comments on this clonotype: A much larger clonotype is one base distant, so this may be a read error.

It was by two-round multiplex PCR that TCR beta CDR3 was amplified from genomic DNA. First-round PCR amplification was performed with primers specific to each TRBV and TRBJ gene. TCRdb passed the multiplex PCR reads through MiXCR, listing each CDR3 protein once. This sample has nearly 25,000 distinct CDR3 sequences, with more than 35% found just once. This TCR derives from a donor aged 50 or older with non-small cell lung cancer. The gene calls are TRBV20-1 and TRBJ2-5; 7 bases are shared with TRBD1. Sequences were derived from PBMCs, sampled before or after stereotactic body radiation therapy (not recorded which). CDR3 residues: CSAQRQGVGQATQHF. In nucleotides, the CDR3 is TGCAGTGCTCAACGACAGGGAGTAGGCCAAGCGACCCAGCACTTC.